The rows below give T cell receptor beta chains drawn from one sample of a study of T cells expressing NK-cell markers. TCRdb reprocessed the 5' RACE reads, keeping one entry per CDR3 protein, no DNA. The sample holds hundreds of thousands of distinct CDR3 sequences. The specimen sequenced was blood T cells: a sorted CD56 or NKG2C T cell subset, CD4+ or CD8+ T cells, or bulk PBMC T cells (not recorded which). The receptor set was obtained from a young man in good health. CDR3s include the opening cysteine and the closing phenylalanine or tryptophan. Fields, in order: CDR3 length, V gene, J gene, CDR3 protein.

>11|TRBV5-1|TRBJ1-2
CASSNAYGYTF
>15|TRBV5-6|TRBJ2-3
CASSSGPPSGYTQYF
>15|TRBV6-5|TRBJ2-3
CASSYPGQGIDTQYF
>11|TRBV29-1|TRBJ1-1
CSVGPNTEAFF
>15|TRBV12-3/TRBV12-4|TRBJ2-7
CASRPGQGESLEQYF
>18|TRBV5-1|TRBJ2-2
CASSLARAGPTNTGELFF
>15|TRBV28|TRBJ1-6
CASSSPDRSGSPLHF
>16|TRBV5-1|TRBJ2-3
CASSFVGIEGADTQYF
>13|TRBV12-3/TRBV12-4|TRBJ1-6
CASSLGYGSPLHF
>13|TRBV10-3|TRBJ1-5
CATTGVQAQPQHF
>16|TRBV12-5|TRBJ2-3
CASGLSRQGGFDTQYF
>14|TRBV5-1|TRBJ1-2
CASSQDGRPYGYTF
>16|TRBV6-2/TRBV6-3|TRBJ1-1
CASSLLDRSTNTEAFF
>17|TRBV12-3/TRBV12-4|TRBJ2-7
CASSPPPSGGFSYEQYF
>13|TRBV4-1|TRBJ2-3
CASSSPHADTQYF
>14|TRBV20-1|TRBJ2-3
CSAAKTGSTDTQYF
>17|TRBV20-1|TRBJ2-4
CSASIPQGGLAKNIQYF
>12|TRBV2|TRBJ2-3
CASDRLLDTQYF
>15|TRBV7-7|TRBJ2-7
CASSPGRGGPYEQYF
>15|TRBV5-5|TRBJ2-1
CASSVVPGIEPEQFF
>16|TRBV6-1|TRBJ2-5
CASGGWIGPLQETQYF
>13|TRBV6-5|TRBJ1-1
CASSYRDREITFF
>13|TRBV12-3/TRBV12-4|TRBJ2-3
CASRTSGTDTQYF
>14|TRBV29-1|TRBJ2-1
CSVEGGGERNEQFF
>15|TRBV27|TRBJ1-2
CASSLGDPGGNGYTF
>13|TRBV9|TRBJ2-5
CASSAAGSETQYF
>18|TRBV20-1|TRBJ2-6
CSAREPGGVPSGANVLTF
>14|TRBV29-1|TRBJ2-1
CSGGMLLGSDEQFF
>15|TRBV6-1|TRBJ2-7
CASSERGVDVYEQYF
>14|TRBV24-1|TRBJ2-1
CATSGGTTLNEQFF
>15|TRBV6-5|TRBJ2-6
CASSYVRAGANVLTF
>14|TRBV3-1|TRBJ2-2
CASKGAVNTGELFF
>12|TRBV12-3/TRBV12-4|TRBJ2-7
CASSPAWDEQYF
>15|TRBV6-1|TRBJ2-1
CASSLFGTGGYEQFF
>16|TRBV4-2|TRBJ2-3
CASSQDTSGGTDTQYF
>14|TRBV5-1|TRBJ2-1
CASSLGQVYTEQFF
>12|TRBV3-1|TRBJ2-1
CASSPRLDEQFF
>15|TRBV4-2|TRBJ2-2
CASSQVTGGTGELFF